This TCR beta chain was captured by sequencing in a study of T-cell reconstitution after alpha-beta-depleted transplantation in children. General study results and limits: Surviving recipient T cells and intrathymic progenitors accounted for some patients' high TCRbeta diversity at day 60.

V lost 1 base, J lost 5 bases, and 4 bases stayed unmatched. The CDR3 spans 14 residues. This clonotype was seen at least ten times. Its target is unknown. During its preparation, the TCRbeta library received unique molecular identifiers. TCRdb fed the PCR reads into MiXCR, producing one record per CDR3 protein. The table records around 670,000 distinct CDR3 sequences, around 13% of them present only once. Source: PBMCs, taken before TCRalphabeta/CD19-depleted stem cell transplant. The source is a girl aged 2-10 years with congenital amegakaryocytic thrombocytopenia, due to receive a stem cell transplant. The chain combines TRBV12-3 or TRBV12-4 with TRBJ2-5; 7 positions match TRBD2. The CDR3 DNA reads as TGTGCCAGCAGTTTAGGCGGGAGATTGGAGACCCAGTACTTC. Encoded protein: CASSLGGRLETQYF.